The next 7 T cell receptor beta chains were all read from a single sample in a study of naive and memory T cell subsets. The beta constant-region primer was an equimolar mix of two oligonucleotides covering TRBC1 and TRBC2. The ligated cDNA underwent four PCR rounds using SP2 and nested alpha and beta constant-region primers. TCRdb called the UMI-ligation and nested PCR reads again in MiXCR, with one record for every CDR3 protein. The sample consists of 98,000 or so distinct CDR3 sequences, around 13% of them appearing once. No cognate antigen is known for these TCRs. Overall study findings and caveats: Especially in CD8 cells, naive repertoires contained a few larger clonotypes, possibly CD45RA-re-expressing memory cells.

The sequencing input was naive CD8+ T cells from blood. Receptors originate from a human donor in good health.

This clonotype has at least ten counts. The V and J genes are TRBV7-9 and TRBJ1-2, with D possibly matching TRBD1 (6 bases). CDR3 length: 14 residues. In germline, CDR1 is SEHNR, CDR2 FQNEAQ (reference sequence). Between the trimmed V and J ends, which lost 1 base and 6 bases, there was a span of 12 bases. The CDR3, as DNA: TGTGCCAGCAGCTTAGGTGGGGGCCGGCATGGCTACACCTTC. This encodes CASSLGGGRHGYTF.

There are a few counts of this clonotype. The chain joins TRBV3-1 to TRBJ2-6, with D uncertain. In germline, CDR1 is LGHDT, CDR2 YNNKEL (reference sequence). V was clipped by 0 bases and J by 3 bases, with 12 bases between them. CDR3 length equals 17 residues. CDR3 region: CASSQDSSNLGANVLTF. The CDR3 DNA sequence: TGTGCCAGCAGCCAAGACAGTAGTAACCTTGGGGCCAACGTCCTGACTTTC.

The chain has TRBV6-2 or TRBV6-3 and TRBJ1-1; D might be TRBD1 (5 bases). Per the germline V gene, CDR1 is MNHEY and CDR2 is SVGEGT. CDR3 length: 16 amino acids. Trimming took 6 bases from V and 4 from J, leaving 21 bases between them. The CDR3: CASSPSVGGTRTEAFF. The CDR3, as DNA: TGTGCCAGCAGCCCCAGTGTCGGGGGAACGCGCACTGAAGCTTTCTTT.

This clonotype was counted only a few times. The CDR3 is CASSFLGRETGELFF. Written as DNA, the CDR3 is TGTGCCAGCAGTTTCCTAGGCAGAGAAACCGGGGAGCTGTTTTTT. V usage is TRBV12-3 or TRBV12-4 and J usage is TRBJ2-2; D is unresolved. V lost 3 bases, J lost 5 bases, and 13 bases lay in between. The CDR3 sequence is 15 residues long.

This chain connects TRBV6-1 to TRBJ2-7; a possible D gene is TRBD2 (5 bases). The CDR3 spans 12 residues. Germline CDR1 and CDR2: MNHNS and SASEGT. V gave up 7 bases and J gave up 5 bases, with 12 bases separating them. DNA for the CDR3: TGTGCCAGCATGCGGGCTCCTGACGAGCAGTACTTC. This gives the protein CASMRAPDEQYF.

This clonotype was picked up one time. The V gene is TRBV7-9, the J gene TRBJ2-5, with 9 bases identical to TRBD1. Germline CDR1 and CDR2: SEHNR and FQNEAQ (reference sequence). V lost 4 bases, J lost 5 bases, and 11 bases stayed unmatched. The CDR3 totals 16 residues. The CDR3 sequence: CASSSGTGKVGETQYF. In DNA form, the CDR3 reads TGTGCCAGCAGCTCCGGGACAGGGAAGGTTGGGGAGACCCAGTACTTC.

Only a few counts were recorded for this clonotype. The V call is TRBV15, the J call TRBJ2-1, with no clear D. Trimming cost V 5 bases and J 10 bases, with 12 bases left between them. The CDR3 has 12 residues. Germline CDR1 and CDR2: LNHNV and YYDKDF (reference sequence). The CDR3 region has the DNA TGTGCCACCAGCCAACGGACGAGAGAGCAGTTCTTC. Protein: CATSQRTREQFF.